The rows below give T cell receptor beta chains drawn from one sample of a study of PD-1 blockade in classical Hodgkin lymphoma. The method was immunoSEQ multiplex PCR; TCRdb's version includes in-frame clones alone and lacks a portion of them. Of about 110,000 clones listed, nearly 90% are singletons. This material consisted of peripheral blood mononuclear cells (PBMCs), taken before the second cycle of nivolumab. The receptors originated from a human donor with classical Hodgkin lymphoma. Each CDR3 is given with its conserved first and last residue. Each record gives: D gene, J gene, clone size, V gene, CDR3 DNA, CDR3 protein. The D gene is left open where the match is weak. Some rows mark clone size as missing; the rest say once, few, many or name a class of expanded clone.

TRBD1 | TRBJ2-7 | . | TRBV5-1 | TGCGCCAGCAGCTCTGGCCGGACAGGGGGCCGAAGCTCCTACGAGCAGTACTTC | CASSSGRTGGRSSYEQYF
. | TRBJ2-7 | . | TRBV30 | TGTGCCTGGAGTGAGCTAAACAGGGACCCCTACGAGCAGTACTTC | CAWSELNRDPYEQYF
. | TRBJ2-2 | . | TRBV7-9 | TGTGCCAGCAGCTTAGCAGGTGCCGGGGAGCTGTTTTTT | CASSLAGAGELFF
. | TRBJ2-3 | few | TRBV6-1 | TGTGCCAGCAGTGAAGCGCTGCCCTACACAGATACGCAGTATTTT | CASSEALPYTDTQYF
TRBD1 | TRBJ1-2 | few | TRBV2 | TGTGCCAGCAGCGCGACAGGGGATGGCTACACCTTC | CASSATGDGYTF
. | TRBJ1-2 | . | TRBV7-9 | TGTGCCAGCAGCTTGATTATGGGACCGCTGACTAACTATGGCTACACCTTC | CASSLIMGPLTNYGYTF
TRBD1 | TRBJ2-2 | . | TRBV6-1 | TGTGCCAGCAAACGGGACAGGACGAACACCGGGGAGCTGTTTTTT | CASKRDRTNTGELFF
. | TRBJ1-4 | once | TRBV29-1 | TGCAGCGGGAGAGACCCCGAAAAACTGTTTTTT | CSGRDPEKLFF
. | TRBJ2-3 | . | TRBV6-5 | TGTGCCAGCAGTCCCCTAGGGGGGACAGATACGCAGTATTTT | CASSPLGGTDTQYF
. | TRBJ1-2 | . | TRBV12-2 | TGTGCAAGTCCCCGAGGGAATGGCTACACCTTC | CASPRGNGYTF
. | TRBJ2-7 | . | TRBV27 | TGTGCCAGCAGATTATCATCAGGGTACGGCTACGAGCAGTACTTC | CASRLSSGYGYEQYF
. | TRBJ1-3 | . | TRBV7-9 | TGTGCCAGCAGAAGCCTGGACGGCCGCGTCTCTGGAAACACCATATATTTT | CASRSLDGRVSGNTIYF
TRBD1 | TRBJ1-2 | few | TRBV6-5 | TGTGCCAGCAGGCCTCCAGGGGGCGCCGGGGGCTACACCTTC | CASRPPGGAGGYTF
. | TRBJ1-5 | . | TRBV5-5 | TGTGCCAGCAGCTTGGGAAGACAGACAAATCAGCCCCAGCATTTT | CASSLGRQTNQPQHF
TRBD2 | TRBJ2-7 | . | TRBV29-1 | TGCAGCTATTCCCCCCAAGCGGGATTATACGAGCAGTACTTC | CSYSPQAGLYEQYF
. | TRBJ1-5 | few | TRBV11-2 | TGTGCCAGCAGCTTAAGCAGGGCCCCGAATCAGCCCCAGCATTTT | CASSLSRAPNQPQHF
. | TRBJ2-4 | . | TRBV7-2 | TGTGCCAGCAGCGAGAGGCGGTCCGGCAAAAACATTCAGTACTTC | CASSERRSGKNIQYF
TRBD2 | TRBJ2-3 | . | TRBV5-4 | TGTGCCAGCAGCCATAAGCGGGAGCCTCGCACAGATACGCAGTATTTT | CASSHKREPRTDTQYF
TRBD2 | TRBJ2-7 | . | TRBV6-5 | TGTGCCAGCAGAATTAGCGGGGAGGGCGTCAACGAGCAGTACTTC | CASRISGEGVNEQYF
TRBD1 | TRBJ1-4 | . | TRBV28 | TGTGCCAGCAGTTTAGAGGCAGGGGGTAATGAAAAACTGTTTTTT | CASSLEAGGNEKLFF
. | TRBJ1-2 | . | TRBV5-1 | TGCGCCAGCAGCTTGAACAGTCCCCTGGGAGGCTACACCTTC | CASSLNSPLGGYTF
. | TRBJ1-3 | . | TRBV28 | TGTGCCAGCAGTTTGAATGTCGCTGGAAACACCATATATTTT | CASSLNVAGNTIYF
. | TRBJ1-1 | . | TRBV19 | TGTGCCAGTAGTATTGTTACAACTGGGGACACTGAAGCTTTCTTT | CASSIVTTGDTEAFF
TRBD1 | TRBJ1-6 | . | TRBV5-4 | TGTGCCAGCAGCGACGGACAGGGGTATTCACCCCTCCACTTT | CASSDGQGYSPLHF
TRBD1 | TRBJ2-7 | . | TRBV27 | TGTGCCAGCAGCCGGACAGGGACCTACGAGCAGTACTTC | CASSRTGTYEQYF
TRBD1 | TRBJ1-2 | . | TRBV5-4 | TGTGCCAGCAGCTTGTTGCGGGACAGGGGAAACTATGGCTACACCTTC | CASSLLRDRGNYGYTF
. | TRBJ1-4 | . | TRBV7-9 | TGTGCCAGCAGCTTGACAGGTCCTAATGAAAAACTGTTTTTT | CASSLTGPNEKLFF
. | TRBJ2-3 | . | TRBV6-1 | TGTGCCAGCGAAGTAGCGGGCACAGATACGCAGTATTTT | CASEVAGTDTQYF
. | TRBJ2-1 | . | TRBV27 | TGTGCCAGCAGTTTCACGGATAATGAGCAGTTCTTC | CASSFTDNEQFF
. | TRBJ2-3 | . | TRBV9 | TGTGCCAGCAGCACGGGGGATACGCAGTATTTT | CASSTGDTQYF
. | TRBJ2-3 | . | TRBV7-9 | TGTGCCAGCAGTGGGACCCGTGGTCGGGAAATCACAGATACGCAGTATTTT | CASSGTRGREITDTQYF
. | TRBJ1-1 | . | TRBV6-5 | TGTGCCAGCAGTTACCTGGCAATGGGCACTGAAGCTTTCTTT | CASSYLAMGTEAFF
. | TRBJ1-1 | . | TRBV18 | TGTGCCAGCTCACCATGGGGGGAAGGGCGTGAAGCTTTCTTT | CASSPWGEGREAFF
TRBD1 | TRBJ1-5 | . | TRBV7-2 | TGTGCCAGCAGCCAAGCAGGGGGTTCTCAGCCCCAGCATTTT | CASSQAGGSQPQHF
. | TRBJ2-7 | . | TRBV30 | TGTGCCTGGGCGGGACAGTTCATCTACGAGCAGTACTTC | CAWAGQFIYEQYF
. | TRBJ1-2 | . | TRBV4-1 | TGCGCCAGCAGCCAAGATGGGATGAGGGGCTACACCTTC | CASSQDGMRGYTF
. | TRBJ2-2 | . | TRBV14 | TGTGCCAGCAGCCAAGATCCCAGACTAGGACGATTCGGGGAGCTGTTTTTT | CASSQDPRLGRFGELFF